Below, 11 T cell receptor beta chains from the same sample are listed, as sequenced in a study of blood T cell repertoires in COVID-19. The repertoire was sequenced with immunoSEQ multiplex PCR; TCRdb's copy has only in-frame clones and lacks some. The sample includes some 170,000 clones, about 90% of them seen just once. The specimen sequenced was PBMCs or T cells enriched from blood (not recorded which). The receptors come from a human donor with acute COVID-19. The donor label of this sample is uncertain.

This clone was found a few times. The chain joins TRBV29-1 to TRBJ1-2, with 10 bases matching TRBD1. CDR1 and CDR2 from the germline V gene are SQVTM and ANQGSEA. The CDR3 loop spans 12 amino acids. Unmatched junction bases numbered 2, after V lost 4 bases and J lost 6 bases. CDR3 bases: TGCAGCGTTGGGGGACAGGGGAATGGCTACACCTTC. Protein product: CSVGGQGNGYTF.

The rearrangement joins TRBV30 to TRBJ1-3; 7 bases map to TRBD1. The CDR3 is made up of 13 amino acids. Germline V gives CDR1 GTSNPN, CDR2 SVGIG (reference sequence). Trimming took 2 bases from V and 2 from J; bases not matched to a gene: 0. The CDR3 DNA sequence: TGTGCCTGGAGTACAGGGGCTGGAAACACCATATATTTT. Protein product: CAWSTGAGNTIYF. The complete variable domain, with remaining parts taken from reference TRBV30 and TRBJ1-3, reads SQTIHQWPATLVQPVGSPLSLECTVEGTSNPNLYWYRQAAGRGLQLLFYSVGIGQISSEVPQNLSASRPQDRQFILSSKKLLLSDSGFYLCAWSTGAGNTIYFGEGSWLTVV.

This clone came up once. The V and J genes are TRBV21-1 and TRBJ1-5; the table's D gene call, TRBD1, was not cross checked with the DNA. TRBV21-1 is termed a pseudogene. The CDR3 is 13 amino acids. The DNA of the CDR3 is TGTGCCAGCAAGACAGGGTATGGGCAGCCCCAGCATTTT. It specifies CASKTGYGQPQHF.

The chain employs TRBV6-5 and TRBJ2-3; 8 bases align to TRBD2. The germline V gene encodes CDR1 MNHEY and CDR2 SVGAGI. J gave up 3 bases and V 1 base, and 3 bases lay outside the gene matches. CDR3 length equals 15 residues. The CDR3 loop is CASSYYASGTDTQYF. As DNA, the CDR3 is TGTGCCAGCAGTTACTACGCTAGCGGGACAGATACGCAGTATTTT.

Written as DNA, the CDR3 is TGTGCCAGCAGCTTAGGACAGGGTAATGAAAAACTGTTTTTT. Translation gives CASSLGQGNEKLFF. The gene calls are TRBV7-9 and TRBJ1-4; 7 nucleotides align to TRBD1. Unmatched junction bases numbered 0, after V lost 1 base and J lost 4 bases. Per the germline V gene, CDR1 is SEHNR and CDR2 is FQNEAQ (reference sequence). This CDR3 is built from 14 residues.

V gene TRBV5-1 combines with J gene TRBJ2-5, with 8 bases lining up with TRBD1. Germline lookup yields CDR1 SGHRS and CDR2 YFSETQ. V lost 4 bases, J lost 3 bases, and 8 bases stayed unmatched. The CDR3 extends over 15 amino acids. The CDR3 reads CASSEPGQAKETQYF. The CDR3 coding sequence is TGCGCCAGCAGCGAACCGGGACAGGCCAAAGAGACCCAGTACTTC.

This chain joins TRBV7-9 and TRBJ2-1; D remains ambiguous. V was clipped by 1 base and J by 13 bases, with 8 bases between them. Germline V lookup: CDR1 SEHNR, CDR2 FQNEAQ (reference sequence). The CDR3 is 11 residues long. As DNA, the CDR3 is TGTGCCAGCAGCTTAGATGGGCAACAGTTCTTC. Amino acid sequence: CASSLDGQQFF.

This clone has just one count. The genes are TRBV11-2 and TRBJ2-2; TRBD1 is a possible D gene (5 bases). The CDR3 runs 15 residues. V was pared by 6 bases and J by 4 bases, with 15 bases between. From germline, CDR1 is SGHAT and CDR2 FQNNGV. The CDR3 nucleotides read TGTGCCAGCAGTCTGAACCTGGACACCACCGGGGAGCTGTTTTTT. This translates into CASSLNLDTTGELFF.

This chain connects TRBV19 to TRBJ2-7; D might be TRBD1 (6 bases). Germline CDR1 is LNHDA and CDR2 is SQIVND (reference sequence). CDR3 length equals 14 residues. Trimming pared 4 bases from V and 4 bases from J, leaving 14 bases between. For the CDR3, the DNA is TGTGCCAGTAGTAAAGATCCACAGGGTTACGAGCAGTACTTC. It codes for CASSKDPQGYEQYF.

The chain carries TRBV18 and TRBJ1-3; TRBD1 aligns across 8 bases. V was pared by 3 bases and J by 0 bases, with 10 bases of the junction left unmatched. CDR1 and CDR2 (germline): KGHSH, LQKENI. The CDR3 is 18 amino acids. This CDR3 reads CASSPLPGQEYSGNTIYF. The CDR3 region has the DNA TGTGCCAGCTCACCGCTGCCGGGACAGGAGTACTCTGGAAACACCATATATTTT.

V gene TRBV7-6 combines with J gene TRBJ2-7; TRBD2 aligns across 14 bases. The V and J ends lost 5 bases and 2 bases, in that order; junction bases with no gene match: 8. Germline-derived CDR1 and CDR2 are SGHVS and FNYEAQ. This CDR3 has 17 amino acids. The CDR3 spells CASSPGLAGVHPYEQYF. The CDR3 nucleotides are TGTGCCAGCAGCCCGGGACTAGCGGGGGTTCATCCCTACGAGCAGTACTTC.